This TCR beta chain was observed in a study of T-cell memory formation after mild COVID-19. TCRdb recomputed calls from the 5' RACE reads with MiXCR, one row per CDR3 protein. The table shows hundreds of thousands of distinct CDR3 sequences, with 19% occurring only once. Study results and caveats: Clones that contracted from day 15 to 85 were balanced CD4/CD8, while later expanders leaned CD4+.

This clonotype was counted ten times or more. Its antigen remains unidentified. The V gene's germline CDR1 is SGHTA and CDR2 FQGTGA. With 2 bases removed from V and 10 bases from J, the gap between germline ends came to 9 bases. There are 12 residues in the CDR3. The receptor was isolated from a man between 18 and 35 years old who had mild COVID-19 (a few samples of this study predate the infection). Cell type and time point are not known. Sequencing used PBMCs or a T cell subset sorted from them (not recorded which). V is TRBV7-3 and J is TRBJ2-1; TRBD1 or TRBD2 may be the D gene (5 bases each). The CDR3 region has the DNA TGTGCCAGCAGCTTAGACTGGGGGGAGCAGTTCTTC. It translates to CASSLDWGEQFF.